Presented here are 3 T cell receptor beta chains from one specimen sequenced in a study of T-cell memory formation after mild COVID-19. TCRdb reprocessed the 5' RACE reads via MiXCR and lists one record per CDR3 protein. The sample lists roughly 160,000 distinct CDR3 sequences, about an eighth occurring once. The sequencing input was PBMCs or a T cell subset sorted from them (not recorded which). Source of these receptors: a man aged 18 to 35 who had mild COVID-19 (a few samples of this study predate the infection). Cell type and time point are not known.

This rearrangement joins TRBV19 to TRBJ1-4; tentatively, D is TRBD1 (5 bases). Germline CDR1 and CDR2: LNHDA and SQIVND (reference sequence). The V and J ends lost 4 bases and 7 bases respectively, with 10 bases between them. This CDR3 has 13 residues. CDR3 amino acids: CASSTGRGEKLFF. The DNA for the CDR3 is TGTGCCAGTAGTACAGGGAGAGGTGAAAAACTGTTTTTT.

This clonotype was seen ten or more times. The chain joins TRBV5-1 to TRBJ2-1; D possibly corresponds to TRBD1 (5 bases). Germline loops: CDR1 SGHRS, CDR2 YFSETQ. This CDR3 is 13 amino acids long. Trimming took 3 bases from V and 7 from J, leaving 11 bases between them. DNA for the CDR3: TGCGCCAGCAGCTATAACCAGGGAAATGAGCAGTTCTTC. This encodes CASSYNQGNEQFF.

This clonotype was detected a few times. The chain is built from TRBV6-6 and TRBJ1-2; D possibly corresponds to TRBD1 (5 bases). There are 15 residues in the CDR3. V lost 5 bases and J lost 2, with 15 bases in between. Germline V CDR1 and CDR2: MNHNY, SVGAGI (reference sequence). CDR3 DNA sequence: TGTGCCAGCAGTGATTACGGGACTGGGAACTATGGCTACACCTTC. It encodes CASSDYGTGNYGYTF.